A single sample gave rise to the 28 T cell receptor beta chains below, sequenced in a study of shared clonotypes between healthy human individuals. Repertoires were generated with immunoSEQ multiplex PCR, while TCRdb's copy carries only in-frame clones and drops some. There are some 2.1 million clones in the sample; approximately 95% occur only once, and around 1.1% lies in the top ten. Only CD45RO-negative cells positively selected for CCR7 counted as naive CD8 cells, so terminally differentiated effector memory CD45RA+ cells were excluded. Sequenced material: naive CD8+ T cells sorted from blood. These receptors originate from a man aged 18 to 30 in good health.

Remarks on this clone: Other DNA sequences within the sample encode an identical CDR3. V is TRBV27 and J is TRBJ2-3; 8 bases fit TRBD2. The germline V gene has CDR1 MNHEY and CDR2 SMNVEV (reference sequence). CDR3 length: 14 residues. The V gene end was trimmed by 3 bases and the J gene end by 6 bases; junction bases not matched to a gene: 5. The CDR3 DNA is TGTGCCAGCAGTTTTTTAGCGGGAAGTGATACGCAGTATTTT. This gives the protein CASSFLAGSDTQYF.

CDR3: CASSLGPGLENTEAFF. CDR3 bases: TGTGCCAGCAGCCTCGGACCAGGGCTGGAGAACACTGAAGCTTTCTTT. This chain links TRBV11-2 with TRBJ1-1, with D possibly matching TRBD1 (5 bases). In germline, CDR1 is SGHAT, CDR2 FQNNGV. Trimming stripped 5 bases from V and 1 base from J, with 17 bases between. CDR3 length equals 16 residues.

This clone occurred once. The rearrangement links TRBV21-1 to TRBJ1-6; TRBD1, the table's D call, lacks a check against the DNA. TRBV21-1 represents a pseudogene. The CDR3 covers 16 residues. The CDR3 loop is CASSKLRCRPNSPLHF. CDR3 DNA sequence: TGTGCCAGCAGCAAATTAAGATGCAGGCCGAATTCACCCCTCCACTTT.

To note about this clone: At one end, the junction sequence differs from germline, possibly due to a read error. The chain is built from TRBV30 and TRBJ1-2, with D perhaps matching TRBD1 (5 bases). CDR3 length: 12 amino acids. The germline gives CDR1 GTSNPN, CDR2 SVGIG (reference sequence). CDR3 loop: CAWSPIQGREAF. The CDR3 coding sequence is TGTGCCTGGAGTCCTATCCAGGGACGTGAGGCCTTC.

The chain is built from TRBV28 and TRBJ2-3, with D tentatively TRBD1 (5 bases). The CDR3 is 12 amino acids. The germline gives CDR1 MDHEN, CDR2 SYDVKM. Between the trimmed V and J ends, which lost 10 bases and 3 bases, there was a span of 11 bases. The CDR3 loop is CATRKGTDTQYF. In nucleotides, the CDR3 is TGTGCCACCCGGAAGGGGACAGATACGCAGTATTTT.

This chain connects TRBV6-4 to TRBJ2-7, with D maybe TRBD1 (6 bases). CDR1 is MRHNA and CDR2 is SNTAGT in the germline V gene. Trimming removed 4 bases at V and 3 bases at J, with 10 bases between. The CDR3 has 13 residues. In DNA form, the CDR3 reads TGTGCCAGCAGTGCAGGGGAAGGCTACGAGCAGTACTTC. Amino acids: CASSAGEGYEQYF.

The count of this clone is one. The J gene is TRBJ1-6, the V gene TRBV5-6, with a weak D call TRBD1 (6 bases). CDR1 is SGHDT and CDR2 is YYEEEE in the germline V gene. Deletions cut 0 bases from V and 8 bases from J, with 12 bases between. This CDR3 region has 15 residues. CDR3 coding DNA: TGTGCCAGCAGCTTGGAGGGGGGTATGGATTCACCCCTCCACTTT. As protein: CASSLEGGMDSPLHF.

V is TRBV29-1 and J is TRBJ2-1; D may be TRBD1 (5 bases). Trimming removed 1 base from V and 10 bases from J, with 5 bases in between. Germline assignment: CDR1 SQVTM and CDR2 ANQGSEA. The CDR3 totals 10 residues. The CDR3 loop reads CSVEGTEQFF. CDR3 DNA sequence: TGCAGCGTTGAAGGGACAGAGCAGTTCTTC.

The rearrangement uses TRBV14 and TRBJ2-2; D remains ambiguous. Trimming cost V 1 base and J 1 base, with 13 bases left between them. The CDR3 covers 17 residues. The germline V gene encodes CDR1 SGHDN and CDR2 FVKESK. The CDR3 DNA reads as TGTGCCAGCAGCCAAGCCCCCTGGACCATGAACACCGGGGAGCTGTTTTTT. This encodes CASSQAPWTMNTGELFF.

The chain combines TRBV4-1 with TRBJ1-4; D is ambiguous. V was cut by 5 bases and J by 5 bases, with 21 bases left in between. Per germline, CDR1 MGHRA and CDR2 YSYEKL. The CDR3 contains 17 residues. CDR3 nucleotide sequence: TGCGCCAGCAGCAGACTCCCCCCCGGGGAACAGAATGAAAAACTGTTTTTT. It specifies CASSRLPPGEQNEKLFF.

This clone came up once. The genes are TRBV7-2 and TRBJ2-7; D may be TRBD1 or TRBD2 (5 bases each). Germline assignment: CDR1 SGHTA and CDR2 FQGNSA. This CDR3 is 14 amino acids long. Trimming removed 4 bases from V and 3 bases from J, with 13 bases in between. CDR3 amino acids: CASSSFGDLYEQYF. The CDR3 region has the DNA TGTGCCAGCAGCTCCTTTGGGGACCTCTACGAGCAGTACTTC.

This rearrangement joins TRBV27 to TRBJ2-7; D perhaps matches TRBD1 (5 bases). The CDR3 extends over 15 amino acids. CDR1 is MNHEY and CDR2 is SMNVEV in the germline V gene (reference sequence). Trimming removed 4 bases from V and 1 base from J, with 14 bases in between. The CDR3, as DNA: TGTGCCAGCAGTTCCTCCCGGGCAGGGTCCTACGAGCAGTACTTC. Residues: CASSSSRAGSYEQYF.

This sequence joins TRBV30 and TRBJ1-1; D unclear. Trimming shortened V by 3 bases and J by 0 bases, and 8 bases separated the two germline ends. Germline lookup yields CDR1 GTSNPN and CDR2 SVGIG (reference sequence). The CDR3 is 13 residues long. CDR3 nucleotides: TGTGCCTGGAGGTTAACTGTGAACACTGAAGCTTTCTTT. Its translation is CAWRLTVNTEAFF.

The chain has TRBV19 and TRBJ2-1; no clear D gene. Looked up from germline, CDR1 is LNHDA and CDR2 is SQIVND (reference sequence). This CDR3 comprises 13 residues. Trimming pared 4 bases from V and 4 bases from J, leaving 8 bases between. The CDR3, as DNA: TGTGCCAGTAGTACCCCAAGGTACAATGAGCAGTTCTTC. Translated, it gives CASSTPRYNEQFF.

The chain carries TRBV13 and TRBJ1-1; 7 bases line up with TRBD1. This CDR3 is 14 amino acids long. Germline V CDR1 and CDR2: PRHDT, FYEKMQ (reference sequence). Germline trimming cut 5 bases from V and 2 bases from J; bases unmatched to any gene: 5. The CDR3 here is CASSEQGGNTEAFF. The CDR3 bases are TGTGCCAGCAGCGAGCAGGGGGGAAACACTGAAGCTTTCTTT.

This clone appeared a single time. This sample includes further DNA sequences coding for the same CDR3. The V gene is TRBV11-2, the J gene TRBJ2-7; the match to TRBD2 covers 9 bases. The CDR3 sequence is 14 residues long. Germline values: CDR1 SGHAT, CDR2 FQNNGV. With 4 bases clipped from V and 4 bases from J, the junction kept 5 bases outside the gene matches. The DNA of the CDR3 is TGTGCCAGCAGCTGGGGTAGCGGGAGTTACGAGCAGTACTTC. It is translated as CASSWGSGSYEQYF.

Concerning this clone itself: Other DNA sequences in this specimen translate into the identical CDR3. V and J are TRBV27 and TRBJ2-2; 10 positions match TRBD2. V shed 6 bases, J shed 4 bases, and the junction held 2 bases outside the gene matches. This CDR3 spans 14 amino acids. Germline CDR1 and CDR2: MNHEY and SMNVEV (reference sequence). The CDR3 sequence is CASSLAGGTGELFF. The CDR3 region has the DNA TGTGCCAGCAGCTTAGCGGGAGGCACCGGGGAGCTGTTTTTT.

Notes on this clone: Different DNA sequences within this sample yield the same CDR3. DNA for the CDR3: TGCGCCAGCAGCCAAGATCTTGGGACCTACGAGCAGTACTTC. It encodes CASSQDLGTYEQYF. The chain carries TRBV4-3 and TRBJ2-7; D call uncertain. The CDR3 has 14 amino acids. From germline, CDR1 is LGHNA and CDR2 YSLEER. Trimming shortened V by 0 bases and J by 2 bases, and 8 bases separated the two germline ends.

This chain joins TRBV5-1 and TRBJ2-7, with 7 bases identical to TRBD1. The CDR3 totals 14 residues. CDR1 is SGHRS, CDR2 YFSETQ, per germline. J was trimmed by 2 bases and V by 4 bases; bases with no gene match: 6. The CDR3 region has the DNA TGCGCCAGCAGCATCGACAGGGATGCCTACGAGCAGTACTTC. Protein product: CASSIDRDAYEQYF.

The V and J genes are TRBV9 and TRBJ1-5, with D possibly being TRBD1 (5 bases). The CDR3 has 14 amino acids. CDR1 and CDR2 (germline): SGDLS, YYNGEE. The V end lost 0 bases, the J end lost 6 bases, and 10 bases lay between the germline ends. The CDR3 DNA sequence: TGTGCCAGCAGCGTAGGGGGGTTCGCTCAGCCCCAGCATTTT. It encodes CASSVGGFAQPQHF.

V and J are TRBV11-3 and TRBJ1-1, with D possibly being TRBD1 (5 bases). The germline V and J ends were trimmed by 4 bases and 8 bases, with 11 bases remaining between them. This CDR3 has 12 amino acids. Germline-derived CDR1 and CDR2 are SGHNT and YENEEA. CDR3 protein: CASSSGRAEAFF. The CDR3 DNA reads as TGTGCCAGCAGCTCGGGCAGGGCCGAAGCTTTCTTT. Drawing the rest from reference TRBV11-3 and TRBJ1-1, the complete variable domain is EAGVVQSPRYKIIEKKQPVAFWCNPISGHNTLYWYLQNLGQGPELLIRYENEEAVDDSQLPKDRFSAERLKGVDSTLKIQPAELGDSAVYLCASSSGRAEAFFGQGTRLTVV.

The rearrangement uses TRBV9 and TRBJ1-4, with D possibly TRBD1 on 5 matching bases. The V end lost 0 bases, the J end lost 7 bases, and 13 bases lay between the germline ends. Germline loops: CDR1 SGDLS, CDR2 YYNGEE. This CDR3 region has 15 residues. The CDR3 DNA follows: TGTGCCAGCAGCGTAGATGGCAGGGCCTTTGAAAAACTGTTTTTT. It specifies CASSVDGRAFEKLFF.

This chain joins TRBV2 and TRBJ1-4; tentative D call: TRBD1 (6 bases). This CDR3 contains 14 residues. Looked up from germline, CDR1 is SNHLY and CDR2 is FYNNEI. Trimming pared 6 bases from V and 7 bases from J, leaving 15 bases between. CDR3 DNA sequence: TGTGCCAGCAGACCCGGGCCAGGGGCTGAAAAACTGTTTTTT. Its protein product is CASRPGPGAEKLFF.

As DNA, the CDR3 is TGTGCCAGCAGCTTACCACAGGGGTCCCAAGAGACCCAGTACTTC. This gives the protein CASSLPQGSQETQYF. The V gene is TRBV7-9, the J gene TRBJ2-5, with TRBD1 matching over 7 bases. CDR1 and CDR2 from the germline V gene are SEHNR and FQNEAQ (reference sequence). This CDR3 region has 15 residues. V shed 2 bases, J shed 1 base, and the junction held 4 bases outside the gene matches.

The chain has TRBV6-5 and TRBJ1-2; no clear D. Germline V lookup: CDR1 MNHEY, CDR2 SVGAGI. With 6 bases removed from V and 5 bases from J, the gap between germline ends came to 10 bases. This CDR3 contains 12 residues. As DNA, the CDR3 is TGTGCCAGCAGCAACGGGGTATATGGCTACACCTTC. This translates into CASSNGVYGYTF.

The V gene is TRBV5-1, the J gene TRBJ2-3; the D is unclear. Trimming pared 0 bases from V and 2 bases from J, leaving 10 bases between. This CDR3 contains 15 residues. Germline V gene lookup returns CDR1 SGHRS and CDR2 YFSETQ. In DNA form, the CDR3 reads TGCGCCAGCAGCTTGGAGTCATTCTACACAGATACGCAGTATTTT. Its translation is CASSLESFYTDTQYF.

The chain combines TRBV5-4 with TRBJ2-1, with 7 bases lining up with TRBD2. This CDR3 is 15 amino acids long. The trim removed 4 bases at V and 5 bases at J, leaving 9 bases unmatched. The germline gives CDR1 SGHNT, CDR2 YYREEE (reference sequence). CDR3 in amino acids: CASSPGGTPNNEQFF. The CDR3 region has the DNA TGTGCCAGCAGCCCCGGGGGGACTCCGAACAATGAGCAGTTCTTC.

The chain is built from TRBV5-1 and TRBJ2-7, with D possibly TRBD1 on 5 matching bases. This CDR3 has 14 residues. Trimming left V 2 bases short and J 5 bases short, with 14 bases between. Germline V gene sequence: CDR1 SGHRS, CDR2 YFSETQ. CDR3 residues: CASSFGAGKDEQYF. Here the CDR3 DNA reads TGCGCCAGCAGCTTTGGGGCAGGGAAGGACGAGCAGTACTTC.